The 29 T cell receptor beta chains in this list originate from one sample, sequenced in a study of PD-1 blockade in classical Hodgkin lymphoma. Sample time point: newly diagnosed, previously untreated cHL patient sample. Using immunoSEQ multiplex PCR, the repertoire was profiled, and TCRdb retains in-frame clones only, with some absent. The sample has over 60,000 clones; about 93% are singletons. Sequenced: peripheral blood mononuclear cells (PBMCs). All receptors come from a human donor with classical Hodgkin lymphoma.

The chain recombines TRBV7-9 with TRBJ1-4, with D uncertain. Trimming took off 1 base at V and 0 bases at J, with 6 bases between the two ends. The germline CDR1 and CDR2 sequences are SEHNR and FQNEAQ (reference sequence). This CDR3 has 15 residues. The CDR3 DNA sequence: TGTGCCAGCAGCTTAGGTCTGTCAACTAATGAAAAACTGTTTTTT. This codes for CASSLGLSTNEKLFF.

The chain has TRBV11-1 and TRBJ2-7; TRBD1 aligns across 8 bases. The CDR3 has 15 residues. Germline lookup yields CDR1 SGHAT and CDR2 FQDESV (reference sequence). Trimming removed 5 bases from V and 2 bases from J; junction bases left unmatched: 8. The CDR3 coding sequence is TGTGCCAGCAGCGCAGGACAGGGAACCGCCTACGAGCAGTACTTC. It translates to CASSAGQGTAYEQYF.

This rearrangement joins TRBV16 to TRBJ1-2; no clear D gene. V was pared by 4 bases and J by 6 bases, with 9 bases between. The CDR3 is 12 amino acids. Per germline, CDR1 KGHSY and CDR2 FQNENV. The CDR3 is CASSRSGNGYTF. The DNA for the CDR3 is TGTGCCAGCAGCCGATCCGGGAATGGCTACACCTTC.

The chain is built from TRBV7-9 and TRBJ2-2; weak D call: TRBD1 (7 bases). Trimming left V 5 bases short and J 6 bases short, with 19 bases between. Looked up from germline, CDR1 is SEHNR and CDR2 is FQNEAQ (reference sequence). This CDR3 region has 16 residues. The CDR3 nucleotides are TGTGCCAGCAGCCTCTGGAGGGGGCTTAATTCCGGGGAGCTGTTTTTT. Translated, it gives CASSLWRGLNSGELFF.

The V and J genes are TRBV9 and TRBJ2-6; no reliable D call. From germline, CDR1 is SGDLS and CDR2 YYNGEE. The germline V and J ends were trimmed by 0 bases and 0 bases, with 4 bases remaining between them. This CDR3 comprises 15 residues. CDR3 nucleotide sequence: TGTGCCAGCAGCGTAGCAGTCTCTGGGGCCAACGTCCTGACTTTC. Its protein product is CASSVAVSGANVLTF. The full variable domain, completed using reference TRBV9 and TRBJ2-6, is DSGVTQTPKHLITATGQRVTLRCSPRSGDLSVYWYQQSLDQGLQFLIQYYNGEERAKGNILERFSAQQFPDLHSELNLSSLELGDSALYFCASSVAVSGANVLTFGAGSRLTVL.

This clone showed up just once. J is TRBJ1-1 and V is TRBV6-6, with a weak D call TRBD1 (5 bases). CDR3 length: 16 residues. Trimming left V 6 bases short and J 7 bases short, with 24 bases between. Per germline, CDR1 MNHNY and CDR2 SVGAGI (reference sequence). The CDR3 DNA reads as TGTGCCAGCAGCTCCCCAATGGCGGGGGAAGAAGGTGAAGCTTTCTTT. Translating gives CASSSPMAGEEGEAFF.

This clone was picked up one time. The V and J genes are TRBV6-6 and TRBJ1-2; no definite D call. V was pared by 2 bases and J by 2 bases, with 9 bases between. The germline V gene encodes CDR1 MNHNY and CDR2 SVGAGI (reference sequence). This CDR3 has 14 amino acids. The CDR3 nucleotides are TGTGCCAGCAGTTACCCAGGAGGAAACTATGGCTACACCTTC. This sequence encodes CASSYPGGNYGYTF.

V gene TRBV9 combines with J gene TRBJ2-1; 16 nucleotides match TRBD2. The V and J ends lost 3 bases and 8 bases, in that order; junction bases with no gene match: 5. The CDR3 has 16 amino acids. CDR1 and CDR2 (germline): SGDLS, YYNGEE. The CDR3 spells CASSAGLAGGLYEQFF. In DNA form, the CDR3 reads TGTGCCAGCAGCGCGGGACTAGCGGGAGGGTTGTATGAGCAGTTCTTC.

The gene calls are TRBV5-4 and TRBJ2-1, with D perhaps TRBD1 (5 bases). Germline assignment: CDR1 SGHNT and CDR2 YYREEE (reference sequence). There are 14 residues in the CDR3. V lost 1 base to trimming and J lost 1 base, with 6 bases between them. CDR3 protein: CASSLPGSYNEQFF. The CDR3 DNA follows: TGTGCCAGCAGCTTGCCAGGGTCCTACAATGAGCAGTTCTTC.

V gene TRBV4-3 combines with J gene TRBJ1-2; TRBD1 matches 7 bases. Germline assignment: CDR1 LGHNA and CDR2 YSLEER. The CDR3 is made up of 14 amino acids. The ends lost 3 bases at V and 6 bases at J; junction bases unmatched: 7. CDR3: CASSHPDRANGYTF. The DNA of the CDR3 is TGCGCCAGCAGCCATCCCGACAGGGCCAATGGCTACACCTTC.

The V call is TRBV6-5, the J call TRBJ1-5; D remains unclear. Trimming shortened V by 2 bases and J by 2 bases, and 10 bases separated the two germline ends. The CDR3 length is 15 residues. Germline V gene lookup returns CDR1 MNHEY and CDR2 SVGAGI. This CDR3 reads CASSYKGLGNQPQHF. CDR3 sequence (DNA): TGTGCCAGCAGTTACAAGGGTTTGGGCAATCAGCCCCAGCATTTT.

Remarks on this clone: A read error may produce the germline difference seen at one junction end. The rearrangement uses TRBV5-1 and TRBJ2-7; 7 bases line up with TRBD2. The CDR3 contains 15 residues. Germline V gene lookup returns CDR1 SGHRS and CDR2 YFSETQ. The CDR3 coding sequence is TGCGCCAGCCGCTTCTCGGGGGGAAACGGCTACGAGCAGTACTTC. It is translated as CASRFSGGNGYEQYF.

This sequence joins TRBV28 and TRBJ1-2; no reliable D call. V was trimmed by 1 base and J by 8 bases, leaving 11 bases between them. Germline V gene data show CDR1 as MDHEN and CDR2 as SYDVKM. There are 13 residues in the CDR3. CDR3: CASSLSGGSGYTF. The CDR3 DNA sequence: TGTGCCAGCAGTTTATCGGGAGGGAGCGGCTACACCTTC.

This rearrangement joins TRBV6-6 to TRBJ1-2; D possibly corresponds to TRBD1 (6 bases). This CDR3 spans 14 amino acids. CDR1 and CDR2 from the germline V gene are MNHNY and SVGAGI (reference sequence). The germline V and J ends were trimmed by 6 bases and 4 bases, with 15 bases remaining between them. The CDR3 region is CASSYQTGIYGYTF. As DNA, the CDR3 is TGTGCCAGCAGCTACCAGACAGGAATCTATGGCTACACCTTC.

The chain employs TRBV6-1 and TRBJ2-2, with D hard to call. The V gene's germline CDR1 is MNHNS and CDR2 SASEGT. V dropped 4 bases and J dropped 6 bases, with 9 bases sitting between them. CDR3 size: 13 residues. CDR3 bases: TGTGCCAGCAGTGGATCCTACGCCGGGGAGCTGTTTTTT. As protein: CASSGSYAGELFF.

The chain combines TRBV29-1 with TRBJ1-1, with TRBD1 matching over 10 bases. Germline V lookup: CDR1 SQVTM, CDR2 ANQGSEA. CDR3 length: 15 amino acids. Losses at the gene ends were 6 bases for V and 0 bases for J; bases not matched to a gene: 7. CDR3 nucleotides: TGCAGCGTGGCGGACAGGGGGAGGATGAACACTGAAGCTTTCTTT. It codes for CSVADRGRMNTEAFF.

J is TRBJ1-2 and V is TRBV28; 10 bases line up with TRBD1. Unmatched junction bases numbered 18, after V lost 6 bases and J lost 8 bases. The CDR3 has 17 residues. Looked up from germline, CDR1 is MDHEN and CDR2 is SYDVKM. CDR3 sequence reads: CASSPTGTGAMVEGYTF. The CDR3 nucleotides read TGTGCCAGCAGCCCCACCGGGACAGGGGCGATGGTTGAGGGCTACACCTTC.

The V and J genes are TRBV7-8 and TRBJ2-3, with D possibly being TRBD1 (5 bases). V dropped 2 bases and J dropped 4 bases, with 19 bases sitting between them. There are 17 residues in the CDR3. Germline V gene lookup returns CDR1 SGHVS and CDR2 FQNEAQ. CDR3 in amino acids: CASSLRVSGHTPDTQYF. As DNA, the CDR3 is TGTGCCAGCAGCTTACGAGTATCAGGGCATACCCCAGATACGCAGTATTTT.

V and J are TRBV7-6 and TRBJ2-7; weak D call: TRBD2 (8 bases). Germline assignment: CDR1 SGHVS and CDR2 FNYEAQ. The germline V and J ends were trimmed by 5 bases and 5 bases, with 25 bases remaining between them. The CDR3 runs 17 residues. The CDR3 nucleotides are TGTGCCAGCAGCCCATTAGCGGGGAGGGGGCCGAGGAACGAGCAGTACTTC. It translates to CASSPLAGRGPRNEQYF.

The CDR3 DNA follows: TGTGCCAGCAGCGCACAGGGGGCAACTAATGAAAAACTGTTTTTT. It specifies CASSAQGATNEKLFF. This chain uses TRBV2 with TRBJ1-4; 8 bases match TRBD1. The CDR3 loop spans 15 amino acids. Trimming at V came to 6 bases and at J to 0 bases, leaving 3 bases not matched to a gene. Germline loops: CDR1 SNHLY, CDR2 FYNNEI.

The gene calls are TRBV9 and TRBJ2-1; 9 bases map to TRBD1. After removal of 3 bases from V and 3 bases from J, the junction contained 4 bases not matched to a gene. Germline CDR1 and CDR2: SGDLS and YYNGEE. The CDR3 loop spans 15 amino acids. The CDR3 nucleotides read TGTGCCAGCAGCGCACAGGGGGCAAACTACAATGAGCAGTTCTTC. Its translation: CASSAQGANYNEQFF.

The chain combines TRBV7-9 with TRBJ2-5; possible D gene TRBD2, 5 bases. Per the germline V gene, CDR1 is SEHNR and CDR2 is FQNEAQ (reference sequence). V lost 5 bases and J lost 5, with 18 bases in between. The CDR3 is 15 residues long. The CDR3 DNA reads TGTGCCAGCAGCCCAGACCGGGGTTATGGGGAGACCCAGTACTTC. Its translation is CASSPDRGYGETQYF.

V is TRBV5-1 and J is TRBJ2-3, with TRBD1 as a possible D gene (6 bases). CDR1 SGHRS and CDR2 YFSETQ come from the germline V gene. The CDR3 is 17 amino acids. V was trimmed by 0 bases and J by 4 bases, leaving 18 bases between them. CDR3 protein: CASSLALRGGPADTQYF. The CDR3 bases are TGCGCCAGCAGCTTGGCACTAAGAGGGGGACCTGCAGATACGCAGTATTTT.

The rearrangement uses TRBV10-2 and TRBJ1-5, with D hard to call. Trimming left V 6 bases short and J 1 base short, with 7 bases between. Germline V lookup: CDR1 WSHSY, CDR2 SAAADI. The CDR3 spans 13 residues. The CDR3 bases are TGCGCCAGCAGGAAAGGGAGCAATCAGCCCCAGCATTTT. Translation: CASRKGSNQPQHF.

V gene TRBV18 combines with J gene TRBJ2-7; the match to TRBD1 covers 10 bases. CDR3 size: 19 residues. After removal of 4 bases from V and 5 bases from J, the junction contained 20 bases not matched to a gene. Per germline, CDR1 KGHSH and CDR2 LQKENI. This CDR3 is CASSLRQGADKPASHEQYF. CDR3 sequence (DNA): TGTGCCAGCTCACTCAGACAGGGGGCAGACAAACCCGCATCCCACGAGCAGTACTTC.

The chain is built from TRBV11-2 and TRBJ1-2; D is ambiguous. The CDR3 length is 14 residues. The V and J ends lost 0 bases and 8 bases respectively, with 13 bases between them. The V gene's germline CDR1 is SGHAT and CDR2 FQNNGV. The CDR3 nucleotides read TGTGCCAGCAGCTTAGATGCGGCTATCGGGGGCTACACCTTC. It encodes CASSLDAAIGGYTF. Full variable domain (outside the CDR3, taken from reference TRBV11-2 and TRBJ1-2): EAGVAQSPRYKIIEKRQSVAFWCNPISGHATLYWYQQILGQGPKLLIQFQNNGVVDDSQLPKDRFSAERLKGVDSTLKIQPAKLEDSAVYLCASSLDAAIGGYTFGSGTRLTVV.

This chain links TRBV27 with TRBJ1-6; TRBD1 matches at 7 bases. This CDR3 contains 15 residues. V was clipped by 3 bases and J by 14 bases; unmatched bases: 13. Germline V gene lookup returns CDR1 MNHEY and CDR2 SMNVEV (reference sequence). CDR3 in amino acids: CASSLLTGTINTLHF. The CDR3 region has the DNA TGTGCCAGCAGTTTGTTGACAGGGACCATTAATACCCTCCACTTT.

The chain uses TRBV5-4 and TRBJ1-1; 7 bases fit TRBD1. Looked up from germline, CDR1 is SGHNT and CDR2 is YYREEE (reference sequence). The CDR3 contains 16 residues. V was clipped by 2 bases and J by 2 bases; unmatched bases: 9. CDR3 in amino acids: CASSLPGRQGNTEAFF. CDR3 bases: TGTGCCAGCAGCTTACCGGGGCGACAGGGAAACACTGAAGCTTTCTTT. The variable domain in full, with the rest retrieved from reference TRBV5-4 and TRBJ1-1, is ETGVTQSPTHLIKTRGQQVTLRCSSQSGHNTVSWYQQALGQGPQFIFQYYREEENGRGNFPPRFSGLQFPNYSSELNVNALELDDSALYLCASSLPGRQGNTEAFFGQGTRLTVV.

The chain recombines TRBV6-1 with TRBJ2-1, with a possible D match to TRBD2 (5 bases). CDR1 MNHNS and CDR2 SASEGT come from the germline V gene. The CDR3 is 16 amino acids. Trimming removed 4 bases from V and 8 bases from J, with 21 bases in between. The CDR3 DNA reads TGTGCCAGCAGTGTACAGCGAGGGCGAGAGCCTCATGAGCAGTTCTTC. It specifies CASSVQRGREPHEQFF.